A single sample is the source of the 5 T cell receptor beta chains below, sequenced in a study of blood T cell repertoires in COVID-19. Generated by immunoSEQ multiplex PCR, the TCRdb table keeps only in-frame clones and is missing some. The profile shows about 46,000 clones, approximately 85% of them singletons. Sequencing was done on a sample of peripheral blood. These receptors originate from a woman at least 80 years old with COVID-19, enrolled during active disease.

The gene calls are TRBV7-7 and TRBJ1-3; D may be TRBD1 (5 bases). Germline loops: CDR1 SSHAT, CDR2 FNYEAQ (reference sequence). Trimming took 4 bases from V and 2 from J, leaving 12 bases between them. This CDR3 comprises 15 residues. This CDR3 reads CASSSDSAAGNTIYF. Here the CDR3 DNA reads TGTGCCAGCAGCTCCGACAGCGCCGCTGGAAACACCATATATTTT.

This clone was observed a single time. The V call is TRBV4-3, the J call TRBJ2-7; tentative D call: TRBD1 (6 bases). Germline-derived CDR1 and CDR2 are LGHNA and YSLEER. This CDR3 comprises 15 residues. V lost 1 base, J lost 0 bases, and 10 bases lay in between. The chain's CDR3 is CASSQVQGSSYEQYF. DNA of the CDR3: TGCGCCAGCAGCCAAGTGCAGGGGTCCTCCTACGAGCAGTACTTC.

This clone came up a few times. This chain's CDR3 is CASSAGTGGQPQHF. In DNA, the CDR3 is TGTGCCAGCAGTGCCGGGACAGGGGGACAGCCCCAGCATTTT. V is TRBV2 and J is TRBJ1-5, with TRBD1 matching over 11 bases. The CDR3 is made up of 14 amino acids. Germline V gene sequence: CDR1 SNHLY, CDR2 FYNNEI. Losses at the gene ends were 4 bases for V and 7 bases for J; bases not matched to a gene: 3.

This chain links TRBV5-1 with TRBJ1-6; 8 bases align to TRBD1. Germline CDR1 and CDR2: SGHRS and YFSETQ. The V segment lost 0 bases and the J segment 7 bases; nucleotides outside the gene matches: 9. The CDR3 consists of 17 residues. The CDR3 region is CASSLAPQGDGNSPLHF. The CDR3 DNA is TGCGCCAGCAGCTTGGCTCCACAGGGGGACGGGAATTCACCCCTCCACTTT. The whole variable domain, filled in from reference TRBV5-1 and TRBJ1-6, reads KAGVTQTPRYLIKTRGQQVTLSCSPISGHRSVSWYQQTPGQGLQFLFEYFSETQRNKGNFPGRFSGRQFSNSRSEMNVSTLELGDSALYLCASSLAPQGDGNSPLHFGNGTRLTVT.

The CDR3: CASSLGTMPHGETQYF. CDR3 in DNA: TGTGCCAGCAGCTTGGGAACAATGCCCCATGGAGAGACCCAGTACTTC. This chain joins TRBV5-4 and TRBJ2-5; no clear D gene. Germline V gives CDR1 SGHNT, CDR2 YYREEE (reference sequence). Between the trimmed V and J ends, which lost 0 bases and 4 bases, there was a span of 16 bases. The CDR3 is 16 residues long.